This T cell receptor beta chain was sequenced for a study of T-cell reconstitution after alpha-beta-depleted transplantation in children. Germline V gene data show CDR1 as SGHAT and CDR2 as FQDESV (reference sequence). The CDR3 consists of 18 residues. With 6 bases clipped from V and 0 bases from J, the junction kept 8 bases outside the gene matches. This clonotype showed up many times. Antigen specificity is unknown. Unique molecular identifiers were incorporated into the prepared TCRbeta library. TCRdb reprocessed the PCR reads via MiXCR and lists one record per CDR3 protein. Seen here are 250,000 to 400,000 distinct CDR3 sequences, around 25% observed once, and the top ten hold 9.5% to 12%. General observations from the study: Newly produced T cells mostly accounted for T-cell counts and diversity one year post-transplant. Surviving recipient T cells and thymic progenitors underlay high day-60 TCRbeta diversity in some patients.

This clonotype originated in a male patient between 5 and 17 years old who had a stem cell transplant for acute lymphoblastic leukemia, so the T cells may come from the graft donor. This sample comprised PBMCs, mostly from graft donor cells, obtained 180 days after TCRalphabeta/CD19-depleted stem cell transplant. The V and J genes are TRBV11-1 and TRBJ2-4; 13 positions match TRBD2. CDR3 amino acids: CASRPGLAGVLAKNIQYF. DNA of the CDR3: TGTGCCAGCAGACCCGGACTAGCGGGGGTTCTAGCCAAAAACATTCAGTACTTC.